This T cell receptor beta chain originates from a study of blood T cell repertoires in COVID-19. Overall study context: The samples span acute and convalescent COVID-19 from the United States, Italy and Spain. Nucleic acid was either cDNA or gDNA, and it came from T cells, B-cell-depleted T cells, or PBMCs.

Trimming took off 1 base at V and 3 bases at J, with 18 bases between the two ends. In germline, CDR1 is LGHNT, CDR2 FRNRAP. This CDR3 contains 17 residues. In the original workflow: Amplification from reference gene primers served as the basis for estimated nucleated cell counts. The table came from immunoSEQ multiplex PCR; TCRdb's copy has only in-frame clones and leaves some out. Clone size and the V and J calls come from that table; the DNA yielded D and trimming. The table records fewer than 150,000 clones, 70% to 85% of them present only once. This sequence was found in a human donor in a cohort sampled during active COVID-19. The chain employs TRBV12-5 and TRBJ2-5; D might be TRBD2 (5 bases). Input material: peripheral blood. CDR3 sequence reads: CASGLALDSQRKETQYF. The CDR3 bases are TGTGCTAGTGGTTTGGCCCTCGATTCCCAGCGGAAAGAGACCCAGTACTTC.